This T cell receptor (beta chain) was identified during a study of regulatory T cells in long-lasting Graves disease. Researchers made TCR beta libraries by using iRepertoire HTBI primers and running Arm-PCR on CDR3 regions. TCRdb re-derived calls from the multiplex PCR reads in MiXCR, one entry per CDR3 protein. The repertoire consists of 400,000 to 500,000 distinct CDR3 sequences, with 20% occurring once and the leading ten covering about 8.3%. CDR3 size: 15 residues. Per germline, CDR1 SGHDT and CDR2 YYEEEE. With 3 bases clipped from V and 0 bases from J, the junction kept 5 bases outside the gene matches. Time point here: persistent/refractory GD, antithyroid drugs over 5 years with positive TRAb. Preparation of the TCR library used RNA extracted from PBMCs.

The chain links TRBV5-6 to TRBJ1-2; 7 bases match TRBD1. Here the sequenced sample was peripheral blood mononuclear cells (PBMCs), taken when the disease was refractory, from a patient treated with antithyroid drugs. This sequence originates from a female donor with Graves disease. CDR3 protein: CASSYLGTANYGYTF. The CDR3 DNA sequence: TGTGCCAGCAGCTACCTTGGGACAGCTAACTATGGCTACACCTTC.